This T cell receptor beta chain is from a study of control samples from healthy donors and cancer patients (dated by TCRdb to the early 2020s). Reading the germline V gene (reference sequence) gives CDR1 SGHKS and CDR2 YYEKEE. Trimming takes 0 bases from V and 4 bases from J, and the germline ends sit 5 bases apart. From cysteine to phenylalanine, the CDR3 is 13 amino acids long. Only the CDR3 portion is preserved as DNA: 39 bases, with reading frame beginning at the first base. Receptor libraries were prepared by the immunoSEQ multiplex PCR assay. TCRdb stores this immuneACCESS table with in-frame sequences only. Part of the clones is absent; in the studies checked, under half of the shortfall reflects unresolved V genes, and no reason is known for the rest. This sample gives 70,000 to 95,000 clones in total; roughly 93% of them show up just once. The ten largest clones take up 1.3% of the sample.

In regard to this clone: The antigen this receptor binds is unknown. Base qualities were left out, and no much larger clone turns up one base away.

The TCR originated in a woman aged 40 to 49 with lung cancer. The sequenced material came from PBMCs. The V and J genes are TRBV5-5 and TRBJ1-3, with the D segment identity uncertain. The nucleotide sequence is TGTGCCAGCAGCTTGGTTGTGGGAAACACCATATATTTT. Translated, this gives CASSLVVGNTIYF. The reference TRBV5-5 and TRBJ1-3 proteins fill in what lies around the CDR3, so the full variable domain reads DAGVTQSPTHLIKTRGQQVTLRCSPISGHKSVSWYQQVLGQGPQFIFQYYEKEERGRGNFPDRFSARQFPNYSSELNVNALLLGDSALYLCASSLVVGNTIYFGEGSWLTVV.